These 31 T cell receptor beta chains share one sample of origin, sequenced in a study of Ad26.COV2.S vaccination and SARS-CoV-2 variants. TCRdb keeps only in-frame clones here, not all; method: immunoSEQ multiplex PCR. Among about 280,000 clones listed, about 90% were seen once. Sample treatment: 19 received Ad26.COV2.S at low or high dose, single or two shots; 5 received placebo; per-sample allocation not given. Vaccine and placebo recipients were sampled on day 63 after the first injection. The sequencing used peripheral blood, collected in a trial of Ad26.COV2.S vaccine versus placebo. These receptors were obtained from a person aged 18-65 years who received the Ad26.COV2.S COVID-19 vaccine or a placebo.

This chain connects TRBV12-5 to TRBJ2-3; possibly TRBD1 for D (5 bases). CDR1 and CDR2 (germline): LGHNT, FRNRAP. The CDR3 is made up of 14 amino acids. Trimming removed 3 bases from V and 2 bases from J, with 9 bases in between. As DNA, the CDR3 is TGTGCTAGTGGTTTCAGGGTCAACACAGATACGCAGTATTTT. It codes for CASGFRVNTDTQYF.

The V call is TRBV2, the J call TRBJ2-7; D may be TRBD2 (5 bases). Trimming took 8 bases from V and 7 from J, leaving 24 bases between them. Germline assignment: CDR1 SNHLY and CDR2 FYNNEI. The CDR3 length is 15 residues. For the CDR3, the DNA is TGTGCCAGCCATTCGACGGGTCTCCCGGTAGCGGAGCAGTACTTC. Its protein product is CASHSTGLPVAEQYF.

The chain carries TRBV7-2 and TRBJ2-1; D gene unclear. This CDR3 is 16 amino acids long. Germline CDR1 reads SGHTA; CDR2 reads FQGNSA. V lost 5 bases to trimming and J lost 0 bases, with 14 bases between them. CDR3 sequence (DNA): TGTGCCAGCAGCCCAGAGAGGACGTCCTCCTACAATGAGCAGTTCTTC. It specifies CASSPERTSSYNEQFF.

This chain links TRBV7-2 with TRBJ1-2; unclear D gene. The CDR3 covers 15 residues. V was pared by 2 bases and J by 0 bases, with 10 bases between. Germline CDR1 reads SGHTA; CDR2 reads FQGNSA. The CDR3 region is CASSLNPTANYGYTF. In nucleotides, the CDR3 is TGTGCCAGCAGCTTAAACCCTACTGCTAACTATGGCTACACCTTC.

This chain uses TRBV5-1 with TRBJ1-3; D may be TRBD1 (6 bases). The CDR3 totals 14 residues. Germline V lookup: CDR1 SGHRS, CDR2 YFSETQ. Trimming pared 8 bases from V and 0 bases from J, leaving 12 bases between. This CDR3 is CARRGNSSGNTIYF. The CDR3 bases are TGCGCCAGGAGGGGGAATAGCTCTGGAAACACCATATATTTT.

The V and J genes are TRBV29-1 and TRBJ2-7; 7 bases line up with TRBD1. The CDR3 has 13 residues. Germline values: CDR1 SQVTM, CDR2 ANQGSEA. J was trimmed by 6 bases and V by 4 bases; bases with no gene match: 9. CDR3 region: CSVASRAGGEQYF. CDR3 bases: TGCAGCGTTGCTTCTAGGGCAGGGGGCGAGCAGTACTTC.

V gene TRBV4-3 combines with J gene TRBJ1-4; D possibly corresponds to TRBD1 (6 bases). Trimming took 0 bases from V and 3 from J, leaving 14 bases between them. Germline CDR1 reads LGHNA; CDR2 reads YSLEER. The CDR3 is 17 amino acids. The CDR3 here is CASSQDTGSAANEKLFF. CDR3 nucleotides: TGCGCCAGCAGCCAAGATACAGGGTCTGCAGCTAATGAAAAACTGTTTTTT.

The rearrangement links TRBV12-5 to TRBJ2-7, with TRBD1 identical over 9 bases. The V and J ends lost 5 bases and 4 bases, in that order; junction bases with no gene match: 9. CDR3 length: 15 residues. CDR1 is LGHNT, CDR2 FRNRAP, per germline. CDR3 sequence reads: CASGLGTGYKYEQYF. The CDR3 DNA reads TGTGCTAGTGGTCTCGGGACAGGGTATAAGTACGAGCAGTACTTC.

The CDR3 loop is CASSPDWVNTEAFF. The CDR3 DNA sequence: TGTGCCAGCAGCCCGGACTGGGTGAACACTGAAGCTTTCTTT. The J gene is TRBJ1-1, the V gene TRBV7-2; D not certain. CDR1 is SGHTA and CDR2 is FQGNSA in the germline V gene. The CDR3 spans 14 residues. V lost 5 bases, J lost 0 bases, and 10 bases lay in between.

V and J are TRBV4-3 and TRBJ1-2, with a weak D call TRBD1 (6 bases). V was clipped by 4 bases and J by 8 bases, with 14 bases between them. The CDR3 spans 13 residues. CDR1 LGHNA and CDR2 YSLEER come from the germline V gene. The CDR3 DNA is TGCGCCAGCAGCCCAGAGACAGGCAGAGGCTACACCTTC. This encodes CASSPETGRGYTF.

This clone was seen once. V usage is TRBV5-5 and J usage is TRBJ2-1; no firm D call. The length of the CDR3 is 15 residues. The V gene lost 4 bases and the J gene lost 0 bases, with 11 bases spanning the gap. Germline assignment: CDR1 SGHKS and CDR2 YYEKEE (reference sequence). DNA for the CDR3: TGTGCCAGCAGCCCGACACCCGCCTCCTACAATGAGCAGTTCTTC. This translates into CASSPTPASYNEQFF.

V is TRBV9 and J is TRBJ2-3; 8 positions agree with TRBD2. CDR3 size: 16 residues. V shed 4 bases, J shed 1 base, and the junction held 8 bases outside the gene matches. Per germline, CDR1 SGDLS and CDR2 YYNGEE. DNA for the CDR3: TGTGCCAGCAGCCCACGGGGGGGGTTCGGCACAGATACGCAGTATTTT. This sequence encodes CASSPRGGFGTDTQYF.

The gene calls are TRBV6-1 and TRBJ1-1, with a tentative D call TRBD1 (5 bases). Trimming cost V 2 bases and J 3 bases, with 10 bases left between them. The CDR3 loop spans 14 amino acids. From germline, CDR1 is MNHNS and CDR2 SASEGT. CDR3 DNA sequence: TGTGCCAGCAGTGAAAGGGGTAGGGACACTGAAGCTTTCTTT. Translation: CASSERGRDTEAFF.

J is TRBJ2-7 and V is TRBV4-3, with 10 bases lining up with TRBD2. J gave up 2 bases and V 0 bases, and 4 bases lay outside the gene matches. The CDR3 covers 16 residues. CDR1 and CDR2 from the germline V gene are LGHNA and YSLEER. The CDR3, as DNA: TGCGCCAGCAGCCAAGATGGTCTAGCGGGGGCCTACGAGCAGTACTTC. This sequence encodes CASSQDGLAGAYEQYF.

The chain carries TRBV2 and TRBJ2-1, with D uncertain. Germline CDR1 reads SNHLY; CDR2 reads FYNNEI. This CDR3 comprises 12 residues. The V gene lost 8 bases and the J gene lost 5 bases, with 10 bases spanning the gap. CDR3 sequence: CASAWPDNEQFF. The CDR3 DNA is TGTGCCAGCGCCTGGCCCGACAATGAGCAGTTCTTC.

Of note for this clone: At one end the junction does not follow the germline gene, possibly because of a read error. The rearrangement links TRBV19 to TRBJ2-1; 7 bases match TRBD2. The CDR3 extends over 15 amino acids. CDR1 is LNHDA, CDR2 SQIVND, per germline (reference sequence). The CDR3 region is CASSIAAGGYNEQFF. Here the CDR3 DNA reads TGTGCCAGTAGCATAGCGGCCGGGGGGTACAATGAGCAGTTCTTC.

As concerns this clone: In the same sample, other DNA sequences code for this CDR3. This chain uses TRBV5-6 with TRBJ1-5; the D is unclear. The CDR3 runs to 14 residues. The ends were cut back, 2 bases at V and 2 bases at J, with 8 bases in the middle. Looked up from germline, CDR1 is SGHDT and CDR2 is YYEEEE. This chain's CDR3 is CASSFTGGNQPQHF. CDR3 bases: TGTGCCAGCAGCTTTACCGGGGGCAATCAGCCCCAGCATTTT.

The chain employs TRBV7-8 and TRBJ2-7; D is possibly TRBD1 or TRBD2 (5 bases each). Trimming pared 0 bases from V and 0 bases from J, leaving 9 bases between. Germline assignment: CDR1 SGHVS and CDR2 FQNEAQ. This CDR3 is 15 amino acids long. The CDR3 region is CASSLAGRYSYEQYF. CDR3 coding DNA: TGTGCCAGCAGCTTAGCGGGACGTTACTCCTACGAGCAGTACTTC.

V and J are TRBV6-5 and TRBJ1-2; 7 bases map to TRBD1. CDR3 length: 13 residues. V dropped 5 bases and J dropped 4; count of bases not matched to a gene: 4. Germline V gene lookup returns CDR1 MNHEY and CDR2 SVGAGI. CDR3 sequence reads: CASSPGQSYGYTF. DNA for the CDR3: TGTGCCAGCAGTCCGGGACAGAGCTATGGCTACACCTTC.

The rearrangement joins TRBV29-1 to TRBJ1-1; TRBD1 aligns across 8 bases. The CDR3 runs 12 residues. Germline trimming cut 7 bases from V and 5 bases from J; bases unmatched to any gene: 6. The V gene's germline CDR1 is SQVTM and CDR2 ANQGSEA. The CDR3 region is CSGQGARTEAFF. CDR3 nucleotides: TGCAGCGGGCAGGGGGCGCGGACTGAAGCTTTCTTT.

V gene TRBV12-5 combines with J gene TRBJ2-3, with 8 bases matching TRBD2. Germline CDR1 is LGHNT and CDR2 is FRNRAP. J was trimmed by 2 bases and V by 3 bases; bases with no gene match: 4. The CDR3 sequence is 15 residues long. The CDR3 nucleotides are TGTGCTAGTGGTTTCAACGGGAGGGACACAGATACGCAGTATTTT. This codes for CASGFNGRDTDTQYF.

The rearrangement uses TRBV2 and TRBJ1-1; D remains ambiguous. CDR1 is SNHLY, CDR2 FYNNEI, per germline. Trimming took off 2 bases at V and 3 bases at J, with 4 bases between the two ends. The CDR3 covers 12 residues. The CDR3 sequence is CASSERDTEAFF. As DNA, the CDR3 is TGTGCCAGCAGTGAAAGGGACACTGAAGCTTTCTTT.

V is TRBV7-6 and J is TRBJ2-7; perhaps D is TRBD1 or TRBD2 (7 bases each). The germline CDR1 and CDR2 sequences are SGHVS and FNYEAQ. There are 17 residues in the CDR3. Deletions cut 4 bases from V and 6 bases from J, with 25 bases between. The CDR3 protein is CASSSRQGGTVLIEQYF. CDR3 DNA sequence: TGTGCCAGCAGCTCCCGACAGGGAGGGACGGTCTTGATCGAGCAGTACTTC. Variable domain in full (rest from reference TRBV7-6 and TRBJ2-7): GAGVSQSPRYKVTKRGQDVALRCDPISGHVSLYWYRQALGQGPEFLTYFNYEAQQDKSGLPNDRFSAERPEGSISTLTIQRTEQRDSAMYRCASSSRQGGTVLIEQYFGPGTRLTVT.

The V call is TRBV10-3, the J call TRBJ1-1, with no clear D. Germline V lookup: CDR1 ENHRY, CDR2 SYGVKD. This CDR3 is 13 amino acids long. Trimming pared 8 bases from V and 2 bases from J, leaving 12 bases between. The CDR3 nucleotides read TGTGCCATCGGAAGGGAGCAAAACACTGAAGCTTTCTTT. Translated, it gives CAIGREQNTEAFF.

The chain is built from TRBV5-8 and TRBJ2-7; no definite D call. From germline, CDR1 is SGHTS and CDR2 YDEGEE. Deletions cut 1 base from V and 0 bases from J, with 11 bases between. CDR3 length: 15 residues. The CDR3 region has the DNA TGTGCCAGCAGCTTGTTGGCTAAAAGCTCCTACGAGCAGTACTTC. Protein: CASSLLAKSSYEQYF.

This sequence joins TRBV5-1 and TRBJ1-5; TRBD1 matches at 10 bases. J lost 6 bases, V lost 4 bases, and 10 bases had no gene match. This CDR3 contains 16 residues. CDR1 and CDR2 (germline): SGHRS, YFSETQ. This CDR3 reads CASSPETGGFVQPQHF. DNA of the CDR3: TGCGCCAGCAGCCCGGAGACAGGGGGCTTCGTTCAGCCCCAGCATTTT.

The table lists this clone with a count of one. The chain uses TRBV5-4 and TRBJ2-3; the D gene is possibly TRBD2 (7 bases). Trimming shortened V by 2 bases and J by 0 bases, and 10 bases separated the two germline ends. The CDR3 totals 15 residues. Germline-derived CDR1 and CDR2 are SGHNT and YYREEE (reference sequence). The CDR3: CASSLGGASTDTQYF. DNA for the CDR3: TGTGCCAGCAGCTTAGGGGGGGCTAGCACAGATACGCAGTATTTT.

The J gene is TRBJ2-7, the V gene TRBV6-1, with D perhaps TRBD1 (7 bases). Trimming left V 6 bases short and J 5 bases short, with 17 bases between. Germline V CDR1 and CDR2: MNHNS, SASEGT. The CDR3 runs 14 residues. Here the CDR3 reads CASRRQGGQDEQYF. The CDR3 DNA is TGTGCCAGCAGAAGACAGGGAGGTCAGGACGAGCAGTACTTC.

The V call is TRBV10-3, the J call TRBJ2-2; 12 nucleotides align to TRBD2. The trim removed 0 bases at V and 5 bases at J, leaving 7 bases unmatched. The CDR3 spans 18 residues. CDR1 is ENHRY, CDR2 SYGVKD, per germline. The chain's CDR3 is CAISESTSGSWWTGELFF. The CDR3 nucleotides are TGTGCCATCAGTGAGTCGACTAGCGGGAGTTGGTGGACCGGGGAGCTGTTTTTT.

V and J are TRBV27 and TRBJ1-1; 7 bases align to TRBD1. Per the germline V gene, CDR1 is MNHEY and CDR2 is SMNVEV (reference sequence). The CDR3 has 15 residues. V lost 3 bases, J lost 2 bases, and 6 bases stayed unmatched. DNA of the CDR3: TGTGCCAGCAGTTTCGGGGGACAGACTAACACTGAAGCTTTCTTT. Translating it yields CASSFGGQTNTEAFF.

This sequence joins TRBV27 and TRBJ2-7, with D unresolved. From germline, CDR1 is MNHEY and CDR2 SMNVEV (reference sequence). Trimming took 5 bases from V and 2 from J, leaving 16 bases between them. This CDR3 comprises 15 residues. CDR3 region: CASSPSRRTPYEQYF. CDR3 in DNA: TGTGCCAGCAGTCCTTCCCGACGGACCCCCTACGAGCAGTACTTC.